This T cell receptor (beta chain) was recorded in a study of blood T cell repertoires in COVID-19 (dated by TCRdb to the early 2020s). Concerning the study at large: Samples covering the acute and convalescent phases of COVID-19 were provided by collaborators in the United States, Italy and Spain. The material from the prospective study consisted of cDNA or gDNA derived from T cells, B-cell-depleted T cells, or PBMCs. The dataset comprised deeply sampled blood TCRbeta repertoires from subjects exposed to, actively infected with, or recovered from COVID-19. The repertoires were released in a freely available public database intended as a resource for research on the immune response to SARS-CoV-2. Samples were obtained from the ongoing ImmuneRACE study (first 160 participants) and from 1,254 subjects provided by 6 global collaborators. A de-identified subject ID, COVID-19 status, age in years and sex were almost always included in the sample metadata. Where available, HLA class I and class II types were taken from metadata supplied by the sample provider and were not determined by assay-based typing. Results and caveats for the whole study, not just this receptor: How much clinical and demographic metadata was included differed by source and by participant, and the metadata was provided uncurated.

Enrolling through a virtual design, the prospective study's participants ranged in age from about 18 to 89 years and lived across about two dozen United States geographic areas. In the prospective study, cohorts were assigned on the basis of participant-reported clinical history obtained from a screening survey and a study questionnaire. For ImmuneRACE Cohort 3, a participant was defined as recovered based on two consecutive negative NP/OP PCR tests, clearance by a healthcare professional, or resolution of symptoms. Mobile phlebotomists in the prospective study collected whole blood, serum and a nasopharyngeal or oropharyngeal swab from every participant. Participants in the prospective study had the option to provide additional blood draws and questionnaires over a 2-month period. Blood samples from the prospective study were shipped frozen or at room temperature prior to DNA extraction. The immunoSEQ Assay, a bias-controlled multiplex PCR, was used to amplify TCRbeta CDR3 regions from genomic DNA. Concerning the study's data processing: Nucleated cell counts per sample were estimated from amplification of reference gene primers within the assay. To quantify the absolute abundance of each unique TCRbeta CDR3 rearrangement, sequence reads were collapsed and filtered. For each sample, productive Simpson clonality was calculated as the square root of Simpson's diversity index across productive rearrangements. TCRdb mirrors the immuneACCESS table, restricted to in-frame sequences. Some clones are absent from its copies; in checked studies, under half trace to an unresolved V gene, and the reason for the others is unknown. For V, J and clone size, that table is used; D and trimming come from the DNA. This sample has approximately 300,000 clones in its table, and about 85% of those were observed once. In total, the top ten clones hold 5.5% to 6% of the sample.

At the junction V is shortened by 3 bases and J by 4 bases, with 10 bases in between. CDR1 and CDR2 were assigned from the germline V gene (reference sequence) as GTSNPN and SVGIG. The CDR3 runs 13 residues from the cysteine to the phenylalanine. Only CDR3 DNA is held: 39 bases, read in frame from base 1. For this clone: The target of this receptor is not known. There are no base qualities to consult, and no much larger clone falls within one base.

The TCR sequence derives from a woman aged 25 to 39 who had recovered from COVID-19. The chain was built from TRBV30 and TRBJ1-5; TRBD1 is perhaps the D gene, given 5 matching bases. The specimen sequenced was PBMCs or T cells enriched from blood (not recorded which). The CDR3 protein sequence reads: CAWSPTVNQPQHF. The DNA sequence reads TGTGCCTGGAGCCCGACAGTTAATCAGCCCCAGCATTTT.